Listed below are T cell receptor beta chains from one sample, sequenced in a study of blood T cell repertoires in COVID-19. Profiling relied on immunoSEQ multiplex PCR, and the TCRdb table lists in-frame clones only, not all of them. Found here are about 99,000 clones, about 90% of them singletons; the top ten hold about 6.3%. The source material was peripheral blood. Source of these receptors: a human donor in a cohort sampled during active COVID-19. Each CDR3 is given with its conserved first and last residue. The D gene is left open where the match is weak. Clone size appears in some rows only: once, few, many, or a class for an expanded clone.

TRBJ1-3	TRBV4-1	NA	NA	TGCGCCAGCAGCCTTCGACAGTTGGGGTCTGGAAACACCATATATTTT	CASSLRQLGSGNTIYF
TRBJ2-1	TRBV3-1/TRBV3-2	NA	NA	TGTGCCAGCAGCCAAGGAGCATACAATGAGCAGTTCTTC	CASSQGAYNEQFF
TRBJ2-6	TRBV9	NA	NA	TGTGCCAGCAGCGTCTCCTCTCAGGGGCTAGTTGGGGCCAACGTCCTGACTTTC	CASSVSSQGLVGANVLTF
TRBJ2-5	TRBV7-9	TRBD1	NA	TGTGCCAGCAGCAAGGGGGCAGGCGGGGAGACCCAGTACTTC	CASSKGAGGETQYF
TRBJ2-2	TRBV9	TRBD1	NA	TGTGCCAGCAGCCGCCTTCAGGGGGTAGGGACCGGGGAGCTGTTTTTT	CASSRLQGVGTGELFF
TRBJ1-2	TRBV7-8	TRBD1	once	TGTGCCAGCAGCTTAGGGACAGGGGCTTATGGCTACACCTTC	CASSLGTGAYGYTF
TRBJ1-4	TRBV27	NA	few	TGTGCCAGCAAGGGGTATAATGAAAAACTGTTTTTT	CASKGYNEKLFF
TRBJ2-5	TRBV2	TRBD2	NA	TGTGCCAGCCTCCTAGCGGGATTGTTGGAGACCCAGTACTTC	CASLLAGLLETQYF
TRBJ2-3	TRBV7-8	TRBD2	NA	TGTGCCAGCAGCGATAGCGGGGCCCGCACAGATACGCAGTATTTT	CASSDSGARTDTQYF
TRBJ2-3	TRBV24-1	TRBD1	NA	TGTGCCACCAGTGATCCTCATCAGGGGGGCACAGATACGCAGTATTTT	CATSDPHQGGTDTQYF
TRBJ1-1	TRBV28	TRBD1	NA	TGTGCCAGCAGTCCTCCCGGGACAGAGATGAACACTGAAGCTTTCTTT	CASSPPGTEMNTEAFF
TRBJ2-3	TRBV2	TRBD2	NA	TGTGCCAGCAGTTACACTAGCGGGGGGACAGATACGCAGTATTTT	CASSYTSGGTDTQYF
TRBJ1-5	TRBV6-6	NA	NA	TGTGCCAGCAGCCAGATAAATCAGCCCCAGCATTTT	CASSQINQPQHF